The 13 T cell receptor beta chains below all came from one sample that was sequenced in a study of blood T cell repertoires in COVID-19. Measured with immunoSEQ multiplex PCR; TCRdb has only the in-frame clones, and not every one. The repertoire includes around 450,000 clones, approximately 90% of them detected once, and 0.7% sits in the top ten. Sequenced: PBMCs or T cells enriched from blood (not recorded which). The receptor source for this set is a woman between 18 and 30 years old who had recovered from COVID-19.

The chain carries TRBV29-1 and TRBJ2-2; tentative D call: TRBD1 (5 bases). Trimming shortened V by 5 bases and J by 0 bases, and 7 bases separated the two germline ends. Looked up from germline, CDR1 is SQVTM and CDR2 is ANQGSEA. This CDR3 spans 13 amino acids. The CDR3 DNA reads as TGCAGCGTTCGACAGCCGAACACCGGGGAGCTGTTTTTT. Translation gives CSVRQPNTGELFF.

The V call is TRBV3-1 (or the pseudogene TRBV3-2), the J call TRBJ1-3; D uncertain. Germline loops: CDR1 LGHDT, CDR2 YNNKEL (reference sequence). The CDR3 consists of 16 residues. The ends were cut back, 1 base at V and 0 bases at J, with 10 bases in the middle. Here the CDR3 DNA reads TGTGCCAGCAGCCAAGTTTCGTGGAGCTCTGGAAACACCATATATTTT. Translating it yields CASSQVSWSSGNTIYF.

The chain links TRBV7-2 to TRBJ1-2, with 9 bases fitting TRBD1. The CDR3 extends over 12 amino acids. Germline CDR1 and CDR2: SGHTA and FQGNSA. V dropped 2 bases and J dropped 8; count of bases not matched to a gene: 0. In nucleotides, the CDR3 is TGTGCCAGCAGCTTAACAGGGGGCGGCTACACCTTC. It yields the protein CASSLTGGGYTF.

V usage is TRBV28 and J usage is TRBJ2-3; TRBD2 is a possible D gene (7 bases). Germline CDR1 MDHEN, CDR2 SYDVKM. V was cut by 5 bases and J by 1 base, with 13 bases left in between. The CDR3 is made up of 15 amino acids. The CDR3 DNA is TGTGCCAGCAGTATGAGGGGGGGACGCACAGATACGCAGTATTTT. It is translated as CASSMRGGRTDTQYF.

The J gene is TRBJ1-2, the V gene TRBV7-8; 8 bases agree with TRBD1. CDR3 length: 19 amino acids. V lost 5 bases to trimming and J lost 3 bases; unmatched junction nucleotides: 20. Germline loops: CDR1 SGHVS, CDR2 FQNEAQ. CDR3 nucleotides: TGTGCCAGCAGCCAAATAACTAACCGGGACAGGAGGGGCTACTATGGCTACACCTTC. This gives the protein CASSQITNRDRRGYYGYTF.

V and J are TRBV14 and TRBJ1-3, with 7 bases matching TRBD1. In germline, CDR1 is SGHDN, CDR2 FVKESK. The junction had 7 bases not matched to a gene; V was cut back by 5 bases and J by 6 bases. The CDR3 sequence is 14 residues long. The CDR3 DNA follows: TGTGCCAGCAGCACGACAGGGTATGAAAACACCATATATTTT. As protein: CASSTTGYENTIYF.

This chain links TRBV24-1 with TRBJ1-2; TRBD1 is a possible D gene (5 bases). V gave up 9 bases and J gave up 6 bases, with 13 bases separating them. This CDR3 comprises 12 residues. Germline V CDR1 and CDR2: KGHDR, SFDVKD. CDR3 in amino acids: CATSDIVHGYTF. The CDR3 DNA sequence: TGTGCCACCTCGGACATAGTGCATGGCTACACCTTC.

This chain uses TRBV6-5 with TRBJ2-7, with 7 bases fitting TRBD1. The junction had 7 bases not matched to a gene; V was cut back by 7 bases and J by 1 base. Germline-derived CDR1 and CDR2 are MNHEY and SVGAGI. The CDR3 consists of 14 residues. In DNA form, the CDR3 reads TGTGCCAGCATCCCGGGACAGTGGTCCTACGAGCAGTACTTC. It is translated as CASIPGQWSYEQYF.

The genes are TRBV27 and TRBJ2-1; D might be TRBD2 (7 bases). The V end was cut by 3 bases, the J end by 7 bases, with 19 bases between. CDR1 is MNHEY and CDR2 is SMNVEV in the germline V gene (reference sequence). There are 16 residues in the CDR3. CDR3 sequence: CASSFKGEGVGNEQFF. DNA for the CDR3: TGTGCCAGCAGTTTCAAAGGGGAGGGGGTGGGTAATGAGCAGTTCTTC.

This chain joins TRBV15 and TRBJ2-3; 16 bases are shared with TRBD2. Trimming removed 0 bases from V and 2 bases from J; junction bases left unmatched: 11. There are 21 residues in the CDR3. Germline-derived CDR1 and CDR2 are LNHNV and YYDKDF (reference sequence). CDR3 nucleotides: TGTGCCACCAGCAGAGAAGTCCCGGGACTAGCGGGGGGGTCACTCACAGATACGCAGTATTTT. It encodes CATSREVPGLAGGSLTDTQYF.

CDR3 sequence reads: CASSYRVPYNEQFF. Written as DNA, the CDR3 is TGTGCCAGCAGCTACAGGGTTCCCTACAATGAGCAGTTCTTC. The rearrangement links TRBV11-2 to TRBJ2-1, with D perhaps TRBD1 (6 bases). Germline loops: CDR1 SGHAT, CDR2 FQNNGV. V lost 4 bases to trimming and J lost 2 bases, with 9 bases between them. The CDR3 covers 14 residues. Filled out from reference TRBV11-2 and TRBJ2-1, the complete variable domain reads EAGVAQSPRYKIIEKRQSVAFWCNPISGHATLYWYQQILGQGPKLLIQFQNNGVVDDSQLPKDRFSAERLKGVDSTLKIQPAKLEDSAVYLCASSYRVPYNEQFFGPGTRLTVL.

CDR3 DNA sequence: TGCGCCAGCAGCTCCGGGACAGGGGCTAATCAGCCCCAGCATTTT. This encodes CASSSGTGANQPQHF. The genes are TRBV5-1 and TRBJ1-5, with 10 bases fitting TRBD1. Germline CDR1 and CDR2: SGHRS and YFSETQ. CDR3 length: 15 amino acids. The trim removed 3 bases at V and 4 bases at J, leaving 4 bases unmatched.

This chain joins TRBV6-5 and TRBJ1-6; 7 bases fit TRBD1. Germline CDR1 reads MNHEY; CDR2 reads SVGAGI. J was trimmed by 5 bases and V by 8 bases; bases with no gene match: 6. The CDR3 is made up of 14 amino acids. CDR3 bases: TGTGCCAGCGGCCGGGACAGAGATAATTCACCCCTCCACTTT. This encodes CASGRDRDNSPLHF.